The sequence of this TCR beta chain was determined in a study of T cells in localized non-small cell lung cancer. V was clipped by 3 bases and J by 9 bases; unmatched bases: 15. The CDR3 runs to 17 residues. Germline V gene data show CDR1 as MDHEN and CDR2 as SYDVKM. The repertoire was sequenced with immunoSEQ multiplex PCR; TCRdb's copy has only in-frame clones and lacks some. The sample records about 130,000 clones, roughly 90% being singletons. The chain joins TRBV28 to TRBJ2-7; 12 positions match TRBD2. Source: peripheral blood, taken before any cancer treatment. The receptor was derived from a female donor older than 55 with stage I lung adenocarcinoma. The DNA for the CDR3 is TGTGCCAGCAGTTTCTCGACTAGCGGGAGATCGGGGGCTGTGCAGTACTTC. Amino acids: CASSFSTSGRSGAVQYF.